The 12 T cell receptor beta chains given below trace back to one sample, sequenced in a study of blood T cells in healthy people across ages. Next came a second PCR, run for about 7 to 12 cycles, which used a sample-barcoded 5' primer along with a J-beta primer mix. TCRdb called the 5' RACE reads again in MiXCR, with one record for every CDR3 protein. Of roughly 800,000 distinct CDR3 sequences listed, roughly 50% are singletons. Sequencing input: blood. All receptors come from a young man in good health.

The chain employs TRBV9 and TRBJ2-3; 9 bases line up with TRBD2. V lost 1 base to trimming and J lost 0 bases; unmatched junction nucleotides: 9. Germline V lookup: CDR1 SGDLS, CDR2 YYNGEE. This CDR3 region has 18 residues. The CDR3 loop reads CASSVTTYSGGSTDTQYF. CDR3 sequence (DNA): TGTGCCAGCAGCGTAACCACCTATAGCGGGGGTAGCACAGATACGCAGTATTTT.

The chain links TRBV9 to TRBJ1-6, with 7 bases matching TRBD1. Germline trimming cut 3 bases from V and 7 bases from J; bases unmatched to any gene: 4. Germline CDR1 is SGDLS and CDR2 is YYNGEE. The CDR3 has 14 residues. The CDR3 here is CASSATTGNSPLHF. The CDR3 DNA reads TGTGCCAGCAGCGCCACGACAGGGAATTCACCCCTCCACTTT.

This clonotype has ten or more counts. The chain carries TRBV7-2 and TRBJ1-2, with D tentatively TRBD1 (5 bases). The CDR3 runs to 16 residues. Germline values: CDR1 SGHTA, CDR2 FQGNSA. The germline V and J ends were trimmed by 6 bases and 8 bases, with 25 bases remaining between them. In DNA, the CDR3 is TGTGCCAGCAGTGAAATAACAGGTTCACCCGCGGGCGGCTACACCTTC. As protein: CASSEITGSPAGGYTF.

The J gene is TRBJ1-2, the V gene TRBV20-1; D may be TRBD1 (5 bases). The V gene's germline CDR1 is DFQATT and CDR2 SNEGSKA (reference sequence). CDR3 length equals 16 residues. Trimming left V 0 bases short and J 4 bases short, with 18 bases between. CDR3 DNA: TGCAGTGCTAGAGATCCTAGGGGCGCTCCCAGCTATGGCTACACCTTC. Translation gives CSARDPRGAPSYGYTF.

The chain combines TRBV19 with TRBJ2-1; 9 nucleotides align to TRBD2. The V segment lost 7 bases and the J segment 6 bases; nucleotides outside the gene matches: 7. Germline V gives CDR1 LNHDA, CDR2 SQIVND (reference sequence). The CDR3 covers 14 residues. CDR3 sequence: CASNSLAGSNEQFF. Here the CDR3 DNA reads TGTGCCAGTAATAGCCTAGCGGGAAGCAATGAGCAGTTCTTC.

The chain couples TRBV20-1 to TRBJ2-7; D call uncertain. Trimming took off 6 bases at V and 2 bases at J, with 14 bases between the two ends. Germline V gene lookup returns CDR1 DFQATT and CDR2 SNEGSKA (reference sequence). This CDR3 spans 13 amino acids. CDR3 region: CSAGRTVPYEQYF. CDR3 coding DNA: TGCAGTGCCGGCCGAACAGTTCCCTACGAGCAGTACTTC.

This sequence joins TRBV20-1 and TRBJ1-1; weak D call: TRBD1 (5 bases). CDR1 is DFQATT, CDR2 SNEGSKA, per germline (reference sequence). V shed 7 bases and J shed 4 bases, with 16 bases lying between them. The CDR3 is made up of 13 amino acids. CDR3 sequence: CSGDDGLGTEAFF. The CDR3 region has the DNA TGCAGTGGGGACGACGGGTTGGGCACTGAAGCTTTCTTT.

The CDR3 DNA reads TGTGCCAGCAGACAGGGGTACGAGCAGTACTTC. Its translation: CASRQGYEQYF. The chain carries TRBV28 and TRBJ2-7; TRBD1 matches at 7 bases. The CDR3 covers 11 residues. Per germline, CDR1 MDHEN and CDR2 SYDVKM. The ends lost 6 bases at V and 4 bases at J; junction bases unmatched: 0.

For the CDR3, the DNA is TGTGCCAGCAACTTTCGCTCCGCCACAGATACGCAGTATTTT. This codes for CASNFRSATDTQYF. The chain joins TRBV7-2 to TRBJ2-3; D gene unclear. Germline CDR1 and CDR2: SGHTA and FQGNSA. The CDR3 is 14 residues long. V dropped 7 bases and J dropped 2 bases, with 13 bases sitting between them.

The gene calls are TRBV7-9 and TRBJ2-5, with TRBD2 as a possible D gene (5 bases). The CDR3 loop spans 15 amino acids. The V end was cut by 4 bases, the J end by 11 bases, with 23 bases between. Germline CDR1 SEHNR, CDR2 FQNEAQ (reference sequence). The CDR3 spells CASSSTRISYNEQYF. DNA of the CDR3: TGTGCCAGCAGCTCTACTAGAATCTCCTACAATGAGCAGTACTTC. Drawing the rest from reference TRBV7-9 and TRBJ2-5, the complete variable domain is DTGVSQNPRHKITKRGQNVTFRCDPISEHNRLYWYRQTLGQGPEFLTYFQNEAQLEKSRLLSDRFSAERPKGSFSTLEIQRTEQGDSAMYLCASSSTRISYNEQYFGPGTRLLVL.

This chain joins TRBV6-2 or TRBV6-3 and TRBJ1-2; 7 positions match TRBD1. The germline V gene has CDR1 MNHEY and CDR2 SVGEGT. CDR3 size: 14 residues. V gave up 6 bases and J gave up 5 bases; unmatched junction bases: 9. The CDR3 DNA sequence: TGTGCCAGCAGACTAGGACAGGAGGAATATGGCTACACCTTC. Translated, it gives CASRLGQEEYGYTF.

This clonotype was found many times. V usage is TRBV6-1 and J usage is TRBJ2-7; 9 bases fit TRBD1. The trim removed 2 bases at V and 1 base at J, leaving 3 bases unmatched. CDR1 and CDR2 (germline): MNHNS, SASEGT. The CDR3 runs to 15 residues. CDR3 residues: CASSESGTGSYEQYF. The CDR3 coding sequence is TGTGCCAGCAGTGAATCCGGGACAGGGTCCTACGAGCAGTACTTC.